This T cell receptor (beta chain) was captured in a study of cytomegalovirus exposure and HLA in healthy donors (dated by TCRdb to 2015 to 2018). Study-wide context: An earlier analysis of several hundred of the donors reported 250 to 300 Gb of sequence data and 117 million unique TCR beta sequences obtained from around 170 million T cells. Roughly 5 DR-DQ haplotypes were treated as single units for association and clustering because of strong linkage in the cohort. The aim of the study was to test whether cataloging public T cell receptors could identify signatures of past pathogen exposure. An early release that covered 640 HLA-typed donors contained approximately 300 gigabases of sequencing data and roughly 84 million unique TCR sequences. Every discovery cohort repertoire had been produced on one sequencing platform. Besides the first cohort of approximately 670 subjects, a separate validation cohort made up of over a hundred different subjects was used. To decide whether each TCR beta V gene segment behaved as functional or pseudogenic, an earlier analysis of some 600 of the donors relied on high-throughput TCR beta sequencing. Donor age, sex, ethnicity and CMV serostatus were collected together with the repertoire data. HLA typing included class I and class II loci at four-digit resolution. To predict cytomegalovirus infection status, the study combined high-throughput TCR immunosequencing, statistical association of individual TCRs with disease status, and machine learning. A later genetic analysis took genome-wide SNP genotypes for about three fifths of the roughly 700 donors and used that subset as a discovery cohort. The T cell repertoires of 670 or so subjects were profiled by immunosequencing and related to cytomegalovirus serostatus. A later analysis re-examined previously published TCR beta repertoires from 500 to 700 donors and added high-resolution HLA genotyping to investigate patterns of TCR occurrence. Among some 400 genotyped donors of the cohort, an average of around 250,000 unique TCR beta nucleotide sequences was sequenced per donor, of which approximately 19% were non-productive. Of the 300 to 500 genotyped donors, 75% to 85% were placed in the genetic ancestry cluster associated with self-reported Caucasian donors. The later analysis used no new phenotypic data to find candidate immune exposures, relying instead on TCR beta sequences and their occurrence across donors. The number of donors typed differed by locus, with roughly 629-640 for A, B, C, DRB1 and DQB1, around 520 for DQA1, approximately 580 for DPA1, and approximately 470 for DPB1. The paper as a whole reports these results and caveats: The study gave a list of some 150 TCR beta chains associated with cytomegalovirus. It was suggested by the authors that the approach could potentially be generalized to other disease states and immunological phenotypes. A later analysis associated 15,000 to 20,000 TCR beta sequences with specific HLA alleles at a false discovery rate of 0.05. The earlier analysis of about 600 of the donors excluded approximately 15 rarely observed V segments, including chromosome 9 orphons, because counts were too low. A cluster of highly shared sequence variants was judged likely to represent a technical artifact of the sequencing pipeline. Some IMGT-functional V segments, including TRBV6-2 and TRBV6-3, could not be distinguished by the 87-base-pair reads and were therefore excluded. A further reported finding was that TCR beta sequences accurately predicted the HLA-A and HLA-B alleles for most subjects in the first cohort. A later analysis reported that several top co-occurrence clusters appeared linked to parvovirus B19, influenza, CMV and Epstein-Barr virus. When HLA alleles, especially DR and DQ, strongly co-occurred, attributing TCR associations to individual alleles was difficult. Because HLA typing was unavailable for some donors at each locus, only the typed subset was used in association tests. In a later analysis, the rate of TCR association differed among HLA loci, with DRB1 alleles having the most associated TCRs and HLA-C alleles having the fewest. In a later analysis, HLA-associated TCR beta chains were found to be more clonally expanded and to have lower generation probabilities than equally common non-associated chains. A later genetic analysis reported fewer N-insertions in productive TCRs among donors in an Asian-associated ancestry cluster than the approximately 670-donor mean. The classifier was reported to diagnose cytomegalovirus status with high specificity and sensitivity in both the original cohort and the validation cohort. A few of the identified cytomegalovirus-associated TCR beta chains were confirmed in vitro to be specific for cytomegalovirus antigens. An earlier analysis of approximately 530 of the donors showed that most TCR beta V segments appeared in productive rearrangements either about 87% or about 30% of the time, which broadly matched IMGT annotations. Across donors, most TCR sequences were observed very rarely, whereas some public TCRs were present in many individuals. Most CMV-associated TCR beta chains appeared to be HLA-restricted in a later analysis, and the HLA associations seemed to be driven largely by CMV exposure. Correlated functional status among segregating V segments might reflect linkage disequilibrium, but an unknown experimental factor could not be ruled out. Roughly uniform sequencing depth across donors was assumed in presence/absence analyses, although this assumption may not hold. An association between a missense DCLRE1C variant and V-gene and J-gene trimming of TCR beta chains was found in a later genetic analysis and replicated in an independent cohort. For the cohort, immune exposure information was limited to CMV serostatus. The cohort was sequenced for TCR beta chains only, and without alpha or paired-chain data the features that could be detected were limited.

The library relied on the immunoSEQ multiplex PCR assay. A mixture of 60 forward primers for TCR Vbeta segments and 13 reverse primers for TCR Jbeta segments was used in the multiplex PCR. The CDR3 region of rearranged TCR beta genes was amplified from genomic DNA by a multiplex PCR assay. The amplified TCR beta libraries were sequenced on the Illumina HiSeq System as 87-base-pair reads. As for the authors' bioinformatics: A later analysis counted about 80 million unique TCR beta chains across the approximately 700 repertoires, and approximately 11 million of these chains were shared by at least two donors. Raw reads were error-corrected and collapsed into unique sequences by a nearest-neighbor algorithm in which closely related sequences were merged to remove PCR and sequencing errors. To assign V, D and J gene segments, CDR3 sequences were aligned to IMGT reference sequences. For a sequence to be retained, a match of at least six nucleotides to both a V gene segment and a J gene segment was required. Rearrangements were called productive when the CDR3 lacked stop codons and stayed in frame with V and J; all others were non-productive. CDR3 was defined by IMGT convention, running from the second conserved V-encoded cysteine to the conserved J-encoded phenylalanine. Sequences without an unambiguous match to a single V gene segment were excluded from the earlier analysis of several hundred of the donors. An earlier analysis of some 610 of the donors called V segments functional above 56.7% productive rearrangements and segregating when the between-donor standard deviation exceeded 5%. A statistical classification framework was developed to diagnose cytomegalovirus status using the catalog of TCR beta chain sequences. In a later analysis, TCR nucleotide sequences were compared against IMGT/GENE-DB human TR gene sequences so that V and J genes could be assigned. In a later analysis, CDR3 sequences and most-parsimonious VDJ recombination scenarios were assigned using the TCRdist pipeline. In a later analysis, every TCR beta chain was defined by the combination of its CDR3 amino acid sequence and its V-gene family, and reads without a unique V-gene family were dropped. In a later analysis, around 650 highly shared, low-generation-probability nucleotide sequences were removed to address suspected cross-contamination and a sequencing artifact. A later analysis calculated a clonal expansion index for each public chain from normalized within-repertoire ranks of inferred template counts. In a later analysis, generation probabilities were computed with a VDJ recombination model fitted to out-of-frame rearrangements, and the resulting probabilities were checked against IGoR. Hypergeometric tests were used in a later analysis to score TCR-TCR, TCR-HLA and TCR-CMV co-occurrence, with a repertoire-size bias correction applied to the TCR pairs. A later analysis estimated false discovery rates by permuting HLA or CMV assignments 20 times. A later analysis grouped co-occurring TCRs with DBSCAN, adding TCRdist sequence similarity when clustering within HLA-allele-positive subsets. Co-occurrence clustering excluded repertoires with fewer than 30,000 or more than 120,000 public chains, plus five with anomalous nucleotide sharing. TCRdb obtained this table from immuneACCESS and retained in-frame rearrangements with V and J assigned. These tables miss some clones; where compared with another copy, unresolved V genes account for less than half of the shortfall, and the remainder is unexplained. The D gene and trimming were derived from the DNA, and the V and J assignments and clone size from that table. Counted in this sample were some 140,000 clones; around three quarters of them appeared once. The top ten clonotypes cover approximately 1% of the sample.

Points on this clone: No cognate antigen has been identified for it. Per-base qualities were not stored, and no clone one base away is much larger.

Taken from the germline V gene (reference sequence), the CDR1 and CDR2 loops are SEHNR and FQNEAQ. Including cysteine and phenylalanine, the CDR3 has 15 amino acids. CDR3 DNA is the only sequence kept; it has 45 bases, read in frame from the first base. Between the V and J ends, shortened by 8 bases and 0 bases respectively, the junction contains 15 bases. The cohort comprised 710 or so healthy bone marrow donors. All cohort members were sampled while nominally healthy, although unrecorded immune exposures were likely present. The donor was CMV seronegative and was included in the group of under 450 seronegative cohort members. Every donor gave a peripheral blood sample, and the peripheral blood mononuclear cells from that sample were used for TCR beta sequencing. The Qiagen DNeasy Blood Extraction Kit was used to extract genomic DNA from the blood cell samples.

The sequencing sample was made of PBMCs. This receptor chain uses TRBV7-9 and TRBJ2-3; no D segment can be confidently identified. The source is a young man in good health and CMV-seronegative. Read as DNA, the sequence is TGTGCCAGCGAAAGCTCCAGGCTTAGCACAGATACGCAGTATTTT. The resulting protein is CASESSRLSTDTQYF.